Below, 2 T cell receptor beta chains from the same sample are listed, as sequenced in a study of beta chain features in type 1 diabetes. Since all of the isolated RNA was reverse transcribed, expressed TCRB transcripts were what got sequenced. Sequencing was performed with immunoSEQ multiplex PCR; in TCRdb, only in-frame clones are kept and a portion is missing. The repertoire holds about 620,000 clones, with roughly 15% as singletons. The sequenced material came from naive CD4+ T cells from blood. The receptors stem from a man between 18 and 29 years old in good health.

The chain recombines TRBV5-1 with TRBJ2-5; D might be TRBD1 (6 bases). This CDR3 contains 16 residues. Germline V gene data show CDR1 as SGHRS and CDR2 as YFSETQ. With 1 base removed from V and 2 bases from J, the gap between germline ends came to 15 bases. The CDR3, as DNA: TGCGCCAGCAGCTTGTACTACAGGGCCAGTCAAGAGACCCAGTACTTC. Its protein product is CASSLYYRASQETQYF.

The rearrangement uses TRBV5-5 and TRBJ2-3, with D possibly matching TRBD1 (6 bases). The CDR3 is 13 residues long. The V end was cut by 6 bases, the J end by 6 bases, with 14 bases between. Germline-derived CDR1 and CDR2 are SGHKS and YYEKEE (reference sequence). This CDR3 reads CASTRDITDTQYF. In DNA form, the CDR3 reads TGTGCCAGCACGAGGGACATAACGGATACGCAGTATTTT.